This TCR beta chain was retrieved from a study of shared clonotypes between healthy human individuals. Repertoires were generated with immunoSEQ multiplex PCR, while TCRdb's copy carries only in-frame clones and drops some. Here the sample spans over 2,000,000 clones, 90% to 95% being singletons. Naivety among CD8 cells was defined by CD45RO negativity and positive CCR7 selection, thereby excluding terminally differentiated effector memory CD45RA+ cells. Sequenced input: naive CD8+ T cells from PBMCs. The sequence was collected from a man aged 18 to 29 in good health. Some clones in this sample may be carry-over from other donors' samples.

CDR3 sequence: CASRLGQGDYEQYF. As DNA, the CDR3 is TGTGCCAGTCGGTTGGGACAGGGTGACTACGAGCAGTACTTC. J is TRBJ2-7 and V is TRBV19; 9 nucleotides agree with TRBD1. Germline V gene sequence: CDR1 LNHDA, CDR2 SQIVND (reference sequence). CDR3 length equals 14 residues. V lost 8 bases to trimming and J lost 3 bases; unmatched junction nucleotides: 8. Full variable domain (outside the CDR3, taken from reference TRBV19 and TRBJ2-7): DGGITQSPKYLFRKEGQNVTLSCEQNLNHDAMYWYRQDPGQGLRLIYYSQIVNDFQKGDIAEGYSVSREKKESFPLTVTSAQKNPTAFYLCASRLGQGDYEQYFGPGTRLTVT.